The clone carrying this TCR beta chain was picked up one time. Its antigen is unknown. V shed 5 bases and J 5 bases; nucleotides not matched to a gene: 7. The CDR3 sequence is 15 residues long. Germline CDR1 reads MNHNY; CDR2 reads SVGAGI (reference sequence). This specimen comes from a study of cytotoxic CD8 clonotypes in ibrutinib-treated CLL. The method was immunoSEQ multiplex PCR; TCRdb's version includes in-frame clones alone and lacks a portion of them. The sample gives about 130,000 clones, roughly 80% of which show up once; about 3.3% is in the top ten. The study, taken as a whole, reports: Clonality increased at ibrutinib response, then returned toward baseline at progression.

This sequence was found in a human donor with chronic lymphocytic leukemia. The J gene is TRBJ2-5, the V gene TRBV6-6, with 11 bases identical to TRBD2. The sample here was PBMCs, taken after 24 months of ibrutinib treatment. CDR3 bases: TGTGCCAGCAGTCCGGGACTAGCGGCACCGGAGACCCAGTACTTC. This gives the protein CASSPGLAAPETQYF.